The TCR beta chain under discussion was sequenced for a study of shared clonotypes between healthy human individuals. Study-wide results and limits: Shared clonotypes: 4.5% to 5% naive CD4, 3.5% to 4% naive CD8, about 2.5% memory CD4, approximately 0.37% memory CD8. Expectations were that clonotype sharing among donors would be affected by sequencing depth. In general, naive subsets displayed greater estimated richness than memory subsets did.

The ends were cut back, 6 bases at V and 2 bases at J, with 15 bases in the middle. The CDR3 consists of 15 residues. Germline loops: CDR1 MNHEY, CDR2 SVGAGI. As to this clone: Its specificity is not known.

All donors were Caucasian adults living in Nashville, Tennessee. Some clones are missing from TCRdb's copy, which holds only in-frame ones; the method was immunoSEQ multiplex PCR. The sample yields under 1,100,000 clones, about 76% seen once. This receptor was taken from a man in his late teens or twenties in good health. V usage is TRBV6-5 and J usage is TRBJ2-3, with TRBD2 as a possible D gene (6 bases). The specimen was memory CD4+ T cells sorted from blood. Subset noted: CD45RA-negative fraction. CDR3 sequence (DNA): TGTGCCAGCAGCCCCGAAGGACTAACCACAGATACGCAGTATTTT. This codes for CASSPEGLTTDTQYF.